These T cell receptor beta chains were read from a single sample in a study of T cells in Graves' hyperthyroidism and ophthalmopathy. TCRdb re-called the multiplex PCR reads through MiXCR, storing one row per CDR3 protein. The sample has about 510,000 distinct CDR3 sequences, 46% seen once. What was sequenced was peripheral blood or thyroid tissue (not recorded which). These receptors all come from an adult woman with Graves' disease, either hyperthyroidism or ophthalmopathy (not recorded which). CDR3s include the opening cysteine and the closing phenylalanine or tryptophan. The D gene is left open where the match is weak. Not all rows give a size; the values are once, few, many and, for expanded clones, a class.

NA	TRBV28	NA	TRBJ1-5	CASKEQGHQPQHF	TGTGCCAGCAAGGAACAGGGACACCAGCCCCAGCATTTT
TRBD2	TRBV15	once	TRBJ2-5	CATSHVRDPSGKETQYF	TGTGCCACCAGCCATGTTCGGGATCCTAGCGGGAAGGAGACCCAGTACTTC
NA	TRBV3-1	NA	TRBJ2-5	CASSRYSEIQETQYF	TGTGCCAGCAGCCGGTATAGCGAGATTCAAGAGACCCAGTACTTC
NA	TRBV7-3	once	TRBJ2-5	CASSLMANGETQYF	TGTGCCAGCAGCTTGATGGCAAACGGGGAGACCCAGTACTTC
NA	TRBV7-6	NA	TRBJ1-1	CASLDGNAEAFF	TGTGCCAGCCTTGACGGGAACGCTGAAGCTTTCTTT
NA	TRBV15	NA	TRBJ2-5	CATAPGRETQYF	TGTGCCACCGCCCCAGGGAGGGAGACCCAGTACTTC
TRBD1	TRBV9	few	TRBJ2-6	CASSVQGAPGANVLTF	TGTGCCAGCAGCGTCCAGGGGGCGCCTGGGGCCAACGTCCTGACTTTC
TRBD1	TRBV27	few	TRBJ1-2	CASTSHGRGDGYTF	TGTGCCAGCACCTCCCACGGCAGGGGGGACGGCTACACCTTC
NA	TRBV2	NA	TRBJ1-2	CASRLTSNGYTF	TGTGCCAGCAGGCTTACGAGCAATGGCTACACCTTC
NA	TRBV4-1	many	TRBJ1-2	CASSPAPTPNYGYTF	TGCGCCAGCAGCCCTGCTCCGACACCTAACTATGGCTACACCTTC
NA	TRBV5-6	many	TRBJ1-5	CASSNRNQPQHF	TGTGCCAGCAGCAACAGAAATCAGCCCCAGCATTTT
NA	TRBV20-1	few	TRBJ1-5	CSANRVGNQPQHF	TGCAGTGCTAACCGGGTTGGCAATCAGCCCCAGCATTTT
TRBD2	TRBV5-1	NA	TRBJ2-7	CASSPSGGRYEQYF	TGCGCCAGCAGCCCCTCGGGCGGGAGGTACGAGCAGTACTTC
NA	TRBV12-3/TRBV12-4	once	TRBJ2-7	CASTSGSVQYF	TGTGCCAGCACCTCCGGTAGCGTGCAGTACTTC
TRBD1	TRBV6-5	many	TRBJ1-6	CASSYSGSGGRSPLHF	TGTGCCAGCAGTTACTCGGGGTCAGGGGGCCGCTCACCCCTCCACTTT
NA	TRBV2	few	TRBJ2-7	CASSPGDPSHEQYF	TGTGCCAGCAGCCCAGGGGACCCTAGCCACGAGCAGTACTTC
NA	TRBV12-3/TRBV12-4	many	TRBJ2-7	CASSLQVFSEQYF	TGTGCCAGCAGTTTGCAGGTCTTTAGCGAGCAGTACTTC
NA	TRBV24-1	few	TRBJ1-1	CATSETDRAEAFF	TGTGCCACCAGTGAGACCGACCGAGCTGAAGCTTTCTTT
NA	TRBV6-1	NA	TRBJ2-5	CASRSGFRGGETQYF	TGTGCCAGCAGAAGCGGCTTCAGGGGAGGCGAGACCCAGTACTTC
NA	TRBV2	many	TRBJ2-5	CAGGAKETQYF	TGTGCCGGCGGGGCCAAAGAGACCCAGTACTTC
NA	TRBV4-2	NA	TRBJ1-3	CASSQSGATSGNTIYF	TGTGCCAGCAGCCAAAGCGGGGCTACCTCTGGAAACACCATATATTTT
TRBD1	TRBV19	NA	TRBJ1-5	CATRTGTGGISNQPQHF	TGTGCCACCCGAACCGGGACAGGGGGCATCAGCAATCAGCCCCAGCATTTT
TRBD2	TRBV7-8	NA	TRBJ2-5	CASSLLPSGRAKLETQYF	TGTGCCAGCAGCTTGTTGCCTAGCGGGAGGGCCAAATTAGAGACCCAGTACTTC
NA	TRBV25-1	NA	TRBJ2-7	CASSELARGGEQYF	TGTGCCAGCAGTGAACTTGCCAGGGGTGGTGAGCAGTACTTC
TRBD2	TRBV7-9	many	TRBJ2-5	CASSSSGSGETQYF	TGTGCCAGCAGCTCGAGCGGGAGTGGAGAGACCCAGTACTTC
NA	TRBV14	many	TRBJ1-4	CASSPMMGREEKLFF	TGTGCCAGCAGCCCCATGATGGGCAGGGAAGAAAAACTGTTTTTT
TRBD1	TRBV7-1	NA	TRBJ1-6	CASSSDRGFYSPLHF	TGTGCCAGCAGCTCGGACAGGGGATTTTATTCACCCCTCCACTTT
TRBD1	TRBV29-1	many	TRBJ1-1	CSASDRGFTEAFF	TGCAGCGCCTCGGACAGGGGGTTCACTGAAGCTTTCTTT
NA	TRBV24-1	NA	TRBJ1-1	CATSDLNKENTEAFF	TGTGCCACCAGTGATCTCAACAAAGAGAACACTGAAGCTTTCTTT
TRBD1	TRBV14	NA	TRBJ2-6	CASRDPGQGAGANVLTF	TGTGCCAGCAGAGACCCGGGACAGGGAGCTGGGGCCAACGTCCTGACTTTC
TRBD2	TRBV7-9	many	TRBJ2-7	CASSQAGGRANYEQYF	TGCGCCAGCAGCCAAGCCGGCGGGAGGGCCAACTACGAGCAGTACTTC
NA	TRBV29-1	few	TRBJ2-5	CSVLRQGRGTQYF	TGCAGCGTCCTAAGACAGGGGAGGGGAACCCAGTACTTC
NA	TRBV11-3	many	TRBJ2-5	CASSLMYQETQYF	TGTGCCAGCAGCCTAATGTACCAAGAGACCCAGTACTTC
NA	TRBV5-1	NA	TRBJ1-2	CASSDPRGSYGYTF	TGCGCCAGCAGCGACCCCAGGGGAAGCTATGGCTACACCTTC
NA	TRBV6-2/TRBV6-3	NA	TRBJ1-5	CASWKTGSNQPQHF	TGTGCCAGCTGGAAAACAGGGAGCAATCAGCCCCAGCATTTT
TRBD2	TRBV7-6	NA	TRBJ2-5	CASSLVMGLAGVQETQYF	TGTGCCAGCAGCTTAGTCATGGGACTAGCGGGAGTCCAAGAGACCCAGTACTTC
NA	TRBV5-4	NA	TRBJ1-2	CASSLGDAGYTF	TGTGCCAGCAGCCTAGGGGACGCTGGCTACACCTTC
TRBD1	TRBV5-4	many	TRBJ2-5	CASRLPGQGNWNF	TGTGCCAGCAGGTTACCGGGACAGGGGAATTGGAACTTC
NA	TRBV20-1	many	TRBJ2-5	CSARDGSRNQETQYF	TGCAGTGCTAGAGATGGGTCTCGGAACCAAGAGACCCAGTACTTC
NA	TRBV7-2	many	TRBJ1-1	CASSLMRGNTEAFF	TGTGCCAGCAGCTTGATGAGGGGGAACACTGAAGCTTTCTTT
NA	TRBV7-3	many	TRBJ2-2	CASSSRGGGELFF	TGTGCCAGCAGCTCGAGGGGGGGCGGGGAGCTGTTTTTT
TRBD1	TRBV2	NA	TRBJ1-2	CASSPRQGTYGYTF	TGTGCCAGCAGTCCCCGACAGGGAACCTATGGCTACACCTTC
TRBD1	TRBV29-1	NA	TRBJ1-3	CSVDDLGQGYTIYF	TGCAGCGTTGACGACTTGGGACAGGGGTACACCATATATTTT
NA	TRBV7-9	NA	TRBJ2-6	CASSQILTF	TGCGCCAGCAGCCAAATACTGACTTTC
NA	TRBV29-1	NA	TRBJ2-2	CSVRGSVVGGTGELFF	TGCAGCGTCCGGGGGAGTGTAGTCGGTGGTACCGGGGAGCTGTTTTTT
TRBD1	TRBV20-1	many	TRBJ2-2	CSASPPGQGGVWGELFF	TGCAGTGCTAGCCCCCCGGGACAGGGTGGAGTTTGGGGGGAGCTGTTTTTT
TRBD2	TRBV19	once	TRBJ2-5	CAWTLPSGRSETQYF	TGTGCCTGGACCCTCCCTAGCGGGAGGAGTGAGACCCAGTACTTC
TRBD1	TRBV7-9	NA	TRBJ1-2	CASSFRGSRGYTF	TGTGCCAGCAGCTTCAGGGGGAGTCGTGGCTACACCTTC
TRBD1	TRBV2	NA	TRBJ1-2	CASSERQGYGYTF	TGTGCCAGCAGTGAAAGACAGGGGTATGGCTACACCTTC
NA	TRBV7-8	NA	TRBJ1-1	CASSPDVSAFF	TGTGCCAGCAGCCCCGATGTCTCGGCTTTCTTT
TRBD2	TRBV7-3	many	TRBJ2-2	CASSPGLAPGELFF	TGTGCCAGCAGCCCGGGACTAGCCCCCGGGGAGCTGTTTTTT
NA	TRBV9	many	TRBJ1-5	CASSVARGGVNWHF	TGTGCCAGCAGCGTAGCGCGTGGGGGGGTGAATTGGCATTTT
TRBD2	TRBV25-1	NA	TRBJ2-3	CASSGPTDMGTSGLVSSTDTQYF	TGTGCCAGCAGTGGCCCGACGGATATGGGGACTAGCGGGTTAGTTTCTAGCACAGATACGCAGTATTTT
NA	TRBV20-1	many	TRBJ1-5	CSATSGGIGQPQHF	TGCAGTGCTACCTCCGGGGGGATAGGTCAGCCCCAGCATTTT